Included here is one T cell receptor beta chain sequence, with context. The data belong to a study of CD4 and CD8 cells across lung adenocarcinoma regions. This CDR3 region has 16 residues. Germline CDR1 is SGHNT and CDR2 is YYREEE (reference sequence). TCRdb reprocessed the PCR reads via MiXCR and lists one record per CDR3 protein. Of about 25,000 distinct CDR3 sequences in the sample, around 50% were seen once. This clonotype originated in a male donor with lung adenocarcinoma. The CD4 and CD8 labels of this study may be unreliable. The genes are TRBV5-4 and TRBJ2-1; weak D call: TRBD2 (6 bases). Gene TRBJ2-7 matches the end of the DNA better, so the J call may be wrong. The specimen sequenced was CD8+ T cells from the center of a lung tumor. CDR3 bases: TGTGCCAGCAGCTTTAGCTTTGGCGGGGTGGGGTACGAGCAGTACTTC. Translated: CASSFSFGGVGYEQYF.